A selection of T cell receptor beta chains follows, all from one sample in a study of molecular identifiers for immune sequencing clone quantification. TCRdb analysed the PCR reads with MiXCR anew, one entry per CDR3 protein. Here the sample spans approximately 680,000 distinct CDR3 sequences, 25% being singletons. The specimen sequenced was naive CD8+ T cells from blood, with Jurkat cell RNA spiked in. The receptors stem from a human donor in good health. Some libraries in this study had Jurkat cell RNA spiked in. Each CDR3 is given with its conserved first and last residue. The D gene is left open where the match is weak. Clone size is given for some rows only: seen once, a few or many times, or a class if the clone is expanded.

>TRBD2|-|TRBJ2-1|TRBV12-3/TRBV12-4
TGTGCCAGCAGTTCAGTTCCGGGGGGGCCTCACAATGAGCAGTTCTTC
CASSSVPGGPHNEQFF
>-|many|TRBJ2-3|TRBV18
TGTGCCAGCTCACCCGACGGGAGTAGGGCTACAGATACGCAGTATTTT
CASSPDGSRATDTQYF
>TRBD1|-|TRBJ1-2|TRBV28
TGTGCCAGCAGCCCGCGGGGACAGGGGAACTATGGCTACACCTTC
CASSPRGQGNYGYTF
>-|-|TRBJ2-7|TRBV30
TGTGCCTGGGAATGGGGCTACGAGCAGTACTTC
CAWEWGYEQYF
>-|many|TRBJ1-1|TRBV7-9
TGTGCCAGCAGCTTAGGTCTTAGTCAGTTCACTGAAGCTTTCTTT
CASSLGLSQFTEAFF
>TRBD1|-|TRBJ1-1|TRBV5-6
TGTGCCAGCAGCTGGGACAGGGGGAACACTGAAACTTTCTTT
CASSWDRGNTETFF
>-|-|TRBJ2-1|TRBV9
TGTGCCGGCCCAGAGGGATGCAGCTCCTACAGTGAGCGGTTCTTC
CAGPEGCSSYSERFF
>-|few|TRBJ1-1|TRBV6-6
TGTGCCAGCAGTTCGTGGACAGACCTGAACACTGAAGCTTTCTTT
CASSSWTDLNTEAFF
>-|many|TRBJ2-5|TRBV20-1
TGCAGTGCTAGAGACTGGGGATCGGTGACCCAGTACTTC
CSARDWGSVTQYF
>-|-|TRBJ2-2|TRBV9
TGTGCCAGCAACCAAATAGGGAACACCGGGGAGCTGTTTTTT
CASNQIGNTGELFF
>-|few|TRBJ2-3|TRBV27
TGTGCCAGCAGGAGGGAGACAGATACGCAGTATTTT
CASRRETDTQYF
>-|few|TRBJ2-7|TRBV5-1
TGCGCCAGCGAGGGAACAAGCGGCGAGCAGTACTTC
CASEGTSGEQYF
>-|-|TRBJ2-5|TRBV28
TGTGCCAGCAGTTTTGGGGGTGGGGGCTACCAAGAGACCCAGTACTTC
CASSFGGGGYQETQYF
>TRBD1|many|TRBJ2-3|TRBV7-6
TGTGCCAGCAGCTTGGCGGGACAGGGACTCACAGATACGCAGTATTTT
CASSLAGQGLTDTQYF
>TRBD2|many|TRBJ2-3|TRBV9
TGTGCCAGCAGCGTAGAACTAGCGGGAGGAGCAGATACGCAGTATTTT
CASSVELAGGADTQYF
>-|many|TRBJ2-7|TRBV20-1
TGCAGTGCCCCCAGCTCCGGGCCCTACGAGCAGTACTTC
CSAPSSGPYEQYF
>TRBD1|many|TRBJ2-5|TRBV18
TGTGCCAGCTCGCAACCGGGACAGACGCAAGAGACCCAGTACTTC
CASSQPGQTQETQYF
>-|few|TRBJ2-7|TRBV7-9
TGTGCCAGCAGCTTGTTACAGGGAGTGGGCGAGCAGTACTTC
CASSLLQGVGEQYF
>-|many|TRBJ2-3|TRBV25-1
TGTGCCAGCAGTGACCTCCACCTCACAGATACGCAGTATTTT
CASSDLHLTDTQYF
>-|many|TRBJ1-1|TRBV4-1
TGCGCCAGCAGTCCCACAGGAACCCAATACCTGAACACTGAAGCTTTCTTT
CASSPTGTQYLNTEAFF
>-|few|TRBJ1-3|TRBV4-3
TGCGCCAGCAGCCCGAACTCCGGGGGGGTAATAAACACCATATATTTT
CASSPNSGGVINTIYF
>-|few|TRBJ1-1|TRBV19
TGTGCCAGTAGTATAGCAGGGAGAGACACTGAAGCTTTCTTT
CASSIAGRDTEAFF
>-|-|TRBJ2-5|TRBV30
TGTGCCTGGATCTCGTTTGCGGGTGAGACCCAGTACTTC
CAWISFAGETQYF
>-|-|TRBJ1-1|TRBV12-3/TRBV12-4
TGTGCCAGCAGTTTATCGGGGGGCCGGCAAACGAACACTGAAGCTTTCTTT
CASSLSGGRQTNTEAFF
>-|many|TRBJ2-3|TRBV7-9
TGTGCCAGCAGCGCGGCGTTAGGGACAGATACGCAGTATTTT
CASSAALGTDTQYF
>-|-|TRBJ2-7|TRBV20-1
TGCAGTGCTAGAGACTCGGGAGCCCCCTCGATCGAGCAGTACTTC
CSARDSGAPSIEQYF
>-|few|TRBJ2-7|TRBV6-6
TGTGCCACGAAAGAGGGGGGCCACGAGCAGTACTTC
CATKEGGHEQYF
>-|many|TRBJ2-5|TRBV4-3
TGCGCCAGCAGCCAAGATCAGCCTAGCGACTATCAAGAGACCCAGTACTTC
CASSQDQPSDYQETQYF
>-|few|TRBJ1-3|TRBV20-1
TGCAGTGCTAGAGTTTATGGAAGGAACACCATATATTTT
CSARVYGRNTIYF
>TRBD1|many|TRBJ1-1|TRBV5-1
TGCGCCAGCAGCTTACCTCCAAATACGGGACAGGGTGAAGCTTTCTTT
CASSLPPNTGQGEAFF
>-|-|TRBJ2-3|TRBV27
TGTGCCAGCAGACCCGAAGCTAGCTGGAGTAGGACAGATACGCAGTATTTT
CASRPEASWSRTDTQYF
>TRBD2|-|TRBJ2-7|TRBV28
TGTGCCAGCAGTTCGATTGCGGGGGTAAGGTCCACCTACGAGCAGTACTTC
CASSSIAGVRSTYEQYF
>-|many|TRBJ2-7|TRBV20-1
TGCAGTGCCTCCGGGACTCAAACCTACGAGCAGTACTTC
CSASGTQTYEQYF
>-|many|TRBJ1-4|TRBV29-1
TGCAGCGTTGAAGAGGAAGGGCTCACTGAAAAACTGTTTTTT
CSVEEEGLTEKLFF
>-|-|TRBJ1-3|TRBV20-1
TGCAGTGCTGATACAGGGACTACTGGAAACACCATATATTTT
CSADTGTTGNTIYF
>-|-|TRBJ1-1|TRBV2
TGTGCCAGCGGTCCCGGGACACCCGAGGGTGAAGCTTTCTTT
CASGPGTPEGEAFF
>-|few|TRBJ1-3|TRBV9
TGTGCCAGCAGCCCCGGCGGGATACCGACCATATATTTT
CASSPGGIPTIYF
>-|-|TRBJ2-7|TRBV6-5
TGTGCCAGCAGTTACGGGCCTAGAGGGTCCGAGCAGTACTTC
CASSYGPRGSEQYF
>-|many|TRBJ1-1|TRBV19
TGTGCCAGTAGTACCAACGTGGGTGGGGGAACTGAAGCTTTCTTT
CASSTNVGGGTEAFF
>-|few|TRBJ2-7|TRBV2
TGTGCCAGCAGTGACACAGGGCGAGTCGAGCAGTACTTC
CASSDTGRVEQYF
>-|many|TRBJ1-1|TRBV27
TGTGCCAGCAGTTGGAATGGGGGCACAGAAGCTTTCTTT
CASSWNGGTEAFF
>TRBD1|few|TRBJ2-7|TRBV20-1
TGCAGTGGCGAATCCCGGGACAGGAGACCCTACGAGCAGTACTTC
CSGESRDRRPYEQYF
>-|-|TRBJ2-1|TRBV5-6
TGTGCCAGCAGCTGGAGGGAGTACAATGAGCAGTTCTTC
CASSWREYNEQFF
>-|many|TRBJ1-1|TRBV6-2/TRBV6-3
TGTGCCAGCAGTTACACCAGGGTCGCTGAAGCTTTCTTT
CASSYTRVAEAFF
>-|few|TRBJ1-1|TRBV28
TGTGCCAGCACCGAGCAAATGGATGAAGCTTTCTTT
CASTEQMDEAFF
>-|many|TRBJ2-3|TRBV5-6
TGTGCCAGCAGCTTGGTGATACCCACCGGTCCAGATACGCAGTATTTT
CASSLVIPTGPDTQYF
>-|many|TRBJ1-1|TRBV15
TGTGCCACCAGCAGAGAATGGGGGCAGAATGAAGCTTTCTTT
CATSREWGQNEAFF
>-|many|TRBJ2-3|TRBV28
TGTGCCAGCAGGGTCCGGGCCCCGGCCGATACGCAGTATTTT
CASRVRAPADTQYF
>-|few|TRBJ2-7|TRBV20-1
TGCAGTGCTTCCGACGGGCCCGTGGGCTACGAGCAGTACTTC
CSASDGPVGYEQYF
>-|-|TRBJ2-7|TRBV10-3
TGTGCCATCAGTAAAAGGCCTGCGGCGACCGGGTCCGAGCAGTACTTC
CAISKRPAATGSEQYF
>-|-|TRBJ1-1|TRBV20-1
TGCAGTGCTAGACCCCGAGGTGGCAACCCTGAAGCTTTCTTT
CSARPRGGNPEAFF
>TRBD2|-|TRBJ2-7|TRBV2
TGTGCCAGCAGTGATTTTAGCGGGAGAAATGAGCAGTACTTC
CASSDFSGRNEQYF
>-|few|TRBJ2-1|TRBV13
TGTGCCAGCAGCCTTTCGTCTGAGCAGTTCTTC
CASSLSSEQFF
>-|-|TRBJ2-5|TRBV27
TGTGCCAGCAGTTTGCTGGGTCCTCATTACACAGAGACCCAGTACTTC
CASSLLGPHYTETQYF
>-|-|TRBJ2-7|TRBV28
TGTGCCAGCAGTTTTACCCCCCTCGGGTTAACCTACGAGCAGTACTTC
CASSFTPLGLTYEQYF
>-|many|TRBJ2-3|TRBV19
TGTGCCAGTAGATTCCTCGCTGGACCAGATACGCAGTATTTT
CASRFLAGPDTQYF
>TRBD2|-|TRBJ2-1|TRBV30
TGTGCCTGGAGTGAAGGTTCGGGCGTGCACCCGGGACTAGCGGGGGACAATGAGCAGTTCTTC
CAWSEGSGVHPGLAGDNEQFF
>-|-|TRBJ1-2|TRBV27
TGTGCCAGCAGTTTATATGGGGATGGCTACACCTTC
CASSLYGDGYTF
>-|-|TRBJ2-1|TRBV12-3/TRBV12-4
TGTGCCAGCACCCCCGGTGGAGGGGGAAGATACAATGAGCAGTTCTTC
CASTPGGGGRYNEQFF